This T cell receptor (beta chain) appears in the sequencing data of a study of T cell repertoires in cytomegalovirus infection. Study-wide findings and caveats: HLA-C-restricted CMV-specific TCR beta clonotypes were dominant in the ex vivo response. Using cumulative public TCR beta family frequency, the authors identified those who carried CMV together with the relevant HLA.

Via MiXCR, TCRdb re-called the reads, giving one row per CDR3 protein. The sample holds almost 500,000 distinct CDR3 sequences; approximately 10% are singletons and the top ten take roughly a tenth. Many counts were recorded for this clonotype. Its antigen remains unknown. Germline CDR1 and CDR2: SEHNR and FQNEAQ (reference sequence). Trimming at V came to 5 bases and at J to 1 base, leaving 5 bases not matched to a gene. This CDR3 is built from 15 residues. Sequencing was done on a sample of PBMCs. The receptor was isolated from a human donor in good health (CMV status not recorded). Some clones in this sample may be carry-over from other donors' samples. The chain joins TRBV7-9 to TRBJ1-1, with 9 bases that match TRBD1. The CDR3 DNA follows: TGTGCCAGCAGCCCCCCGGGACAGGGGAACACTGAAGCTTTCTTT. Its protein product is CASSPPGQGNTEAFF. The variable domain in full, completed from reference TRBV7-9 and TRBJ1-1, reads DTGVSQNPRHKITKRGQNVTFRCDPISEHNRLYWYRQTLGQGPEFLTYFQNEAQLEKSRLLSDRFSAERPKGSFSTLEIQRTEQGDSAMYLCASSPPGQGNTEAFFGQGTRLTVV.